Included here is one T cell receptor beta chain sequence, with context. This clonotype was picked up many times. Which antigen it targets is not known. One base away there is no much larger clone; base qualities are not given. The CDR3 contains 16 residues, cysteine and phenylalanine counted. Just the 48-base CDR3 DNA is kept, in frame starting at base 1. V and J lose 2 bases and 0 bases, and a span of 11 bases separates them. Via the germline V gene, CDR1 is SGHTA and CDR2 FQGNSA. This sample is part of a study of T cells after yellow fever vaccination (dated 2019 in TCRdb). For context, the study as a whole: The SMART-Seq v4 Ultra Low Input RNA kit was used to prepare libraries from fractions with low cell numbers. Blood was collected at multiple timepoints before and after primary and secondary immunization, and bulk PBMC replicates and cell subsets were isolated. Bulk TCR alpha and beta repertoires were sequenced longitudinally to track T-cell clones before and after primary and booster YFV17D yellow fever vaccination. The cohort comprised two healthy male donors, one aged 18 to 30 and one aged 30 to 40 years.

Explained via the paper, the treatment or condition label denotes: live attenuated yellow fever vaccine strain. At every blood-draw timepoint, two biological replicates of bulk PBMCs were collected. PBMCs were isolated from peripheral blood using a standard Ficoll-Paque protocol. TriZol was used to extract RNA from bulk PBMCs, from CD4 and CD8 fractions, and from dextramer-positive and dextramer-negative fractions. Instrument used: Illumina NovaSeq 6000. TCR cDNA was synthesized by 5'RACE template switching, which introduced a universal primer site and unique molecular identifiers. cDNA synthesis was primed from both the TCR alpha and TCR beta constant segments. Library amplification involved two PCR steps, and the second step added sample barcodes and sequencing adapters. Sequencing of libraries was performed on Illumina HiSeq 2500 (2x100 bp) or NovaSeq (2x150 bp). For the original study's pipeline: MIGEC was used to demultiplex reads and collapse the reads into UMI consensus sequences, and MiXCR was used for V(D)J alignment. Vaccine-responding clonotypes were defined with edgeR using replicate PBMC samples, requiring FDR below 0.01 and a log2 fold change above 5 up to day 15. CD4 or CD8 identity was assigned to each bulk clonotype according to whether the clonotype was present at higher abundance in the sequenced CD4 repertoire or the sequenced CD8 repertoire. TCRdb trimmed the raw reads at Q25, called clones with MiXCR and kept productive beta chains. For every CDR3 protein sequence, its rows merge into one entry that carries the most common genes and DNA. In this record, the V and J calls reflect TCRdb's handling and not the investigators' own analysis. The sample data list 250,000 or so distinct CDR3 sequences, and more than 3.5% of these were observed just once. The ten biggest clones cover around 19% of the sample.

Findings and caveats that apply to the study as a whole: The study included only two donors, which limits how far the findings can be generalized. A small fraction of clonotypes showed up in both the CD4 and CD8 compartments, probably as a result of convergent recombination. Compared with the primary T-cell response, the secondary T-cell response was weaker but faster, peaking on day 5 rather than day 15. Most clones expanded after primary vaccination were re-detected after the booster (about 96% of CD4 and about nine tenths of CD8), suggesting broad memory maintenance. Computational filtering was needed because FACS-sorted repertoires could contain abundant contaminating clonotypes from the bulk population.

Recombination linked TRBV7-2 to TRBJ1-3; a tentative D match to TRBD1 spans 6 bases. This TCR came from a man aged 18 to 29 who received the YFV17D yellow fever vaccine. This material consisted of PBMCs, taken 15 days after the yellow fever booster vaccination. This receptor carries the CDR3 CASSLNPGASGNTIYF. The DNA reads TGTGCCAGCAGCTTAAATCCGGGGGCCTCTGGAAACACCATATATTTT.